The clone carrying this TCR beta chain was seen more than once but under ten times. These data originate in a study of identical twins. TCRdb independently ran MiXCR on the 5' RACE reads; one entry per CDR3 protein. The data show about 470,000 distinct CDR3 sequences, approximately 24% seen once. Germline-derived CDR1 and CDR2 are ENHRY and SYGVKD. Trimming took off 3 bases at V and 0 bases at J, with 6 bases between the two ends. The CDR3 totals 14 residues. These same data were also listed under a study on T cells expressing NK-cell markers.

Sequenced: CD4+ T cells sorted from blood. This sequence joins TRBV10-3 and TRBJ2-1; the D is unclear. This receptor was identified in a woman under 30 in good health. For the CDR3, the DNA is TGTGCCATCAGTGATTCTAGCTCCTACAATGAGCAGTTCTTC. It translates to CAISDSSSYNEQFF.